Following are 23 T cell receptor beta chains from one sample sequenced in a study of CD8 T cells in Susac syndrome. After extraction with the RNeasy kit, roughly 0.5 to 1 ug of the RNA was reverse transcribed using random hexamers. Each CDR3 protein is one row after TCRdb ran MiXCR on the immunoSEQ multiplex PCR reads. The sample records 300,000 or so distinct CDR3 sequences, about 91% being singletons. Sequencing used CD4+ T cells from PBMCs. Receptor source: a human donor with multiple sclerosis.

The V call is TRBV5-6, the J call TRBJ2-1, with a possible D match to TRBD1 (6 bases). Trimming took off 4 bases at V and 8 bases at J, with 22 bases between the two ends. In germline, CDR1 is SGHDT, CDR2 YYEEEE. This CDR3 has 16 residues. The CDR3 is CASSPDSSGRGYEQFF. As DNA, the CDR3 is TGTGCCAGCAGCCCTGACTCGAGCGGCAGGGGCTATGAGCAGTTCTTC.

On this clonotype: The germline gene is not matched at one end of the junction; a read error may be the cause. V and J are TRBV7-7 and TRBJ2-1; 9 nucleotides match TRBD1. Germline V lookup: CDR1 SSHAT, CDR2 FNYEAQ (reference sequence). CDR3 length equals 15 residues. CDR3 sequence reads: CASSAGTGPYNEQFF. DNA of the CDR3: TGTGCTAGCAGCGCAGGGACAGGGCCATACAATGAGCAGTTCTTC.

V gene TRBV7-9 combines with J gene TRBJ2-1, with 9 bases identical to TRBD2. This CDR3 has 15 residues. In germline, CDR1 is SEHNR, CDR2 FQNEAQ (reference sequence). J gave up 8 bases and V 1 base, and 6 bases lay outside the gene matches. Written as DNA, the CDR3 is TGTGCCAGCAGCTTAGGCGGGAGGGCCTTCGATGAGCAGTTCTTC. It specifies CASSLGGRAFDEQFF.

The chain employs TRBV11-2 and TRBJ1-2, with D maybe TRBD1 (5 bases). The CDR3 is 14 amino acids. V was cut by 3 bases and J by 4 bases, with 12 bases left in between. The germline gives CDR1 SGHAT, CDR2 FQNNGV. For the CDR3, the DNA is TGTGCCAGCAGCTTTAGAGGGGCCCCCTATGGCTACACCTTC. This encodes CASSFRGAPYGYTF.

This chain joins TRBV14 and TRBJ1-2; D is uncertain. Germline V gene lookup returns CDR1 SGHDN and CDR2 FVKESK. This CDR3 comprises 16 residues. V gave up 3 bases and J gave up 2 bases, with 16 bases separating them. In DNA form, the CDR3 reads TGTGCCAGCAGCCATTCCCGACCCGGGCCCAACTATGGCTACACCTTC. This translates into CASSHSRPGPNYGYTF.

This clonotype was picked up one time. The rearrangement links TRBV6-1 to TRBJ2-3; a weak D match, TRBD1 (5 bases). V gave up 2 bases and J gave up 4 bases, with 7 bases separating them. This CDR3 has 13 residues. Germline lookup yields CDR1 MNHNS and CDR2 SASEGT. CDR3 in amino acids: CASSEQGPDTQYF. CDR3 coding DNA: TGTGCCAGCAGTGAACAGGGCCCAGATACGCAGTATTTT.

The V and J genes are TRBV11-1 and TRBJ2-5, with D possibly TRBD2 on 5 matching bases. In germline, CDR1 is SGHAT, CDR2 FQDESV (reference sequence). V gave up 4 bases and J gave up 2 bases, with 17 bases separating them. The CDR3 consists of 16 residues. The CDR3 sequence is CASSSRLAFKQETQYF. CDR3 in DNA: TGTGCCAGCAGCTCCCGTCTAGCCTTCAAACAAGAGACCCAGTACTTC. Together with reference TRBV11-1 and TRBJ2-5, the CDR3 gives the full variable domain: EAEVAQSPRYKITEKSQAVAFWCDPISGHATLYWYRQILGQGPELLVQFQDESVVDDSQLPKDRFSAERLKGVDSTLKIQPAELGDSAMYLCASSSRLAFKQETQYFGPGTRLLVL.

The V and J genes are TRBV29-1 and TRBJ1-1, with TRBD1 matching 7 bases. This CDR3 spans 13 amino acids. CDR1 is SQVTM, CDR2 ANQGSEA, per germline. With V trimmed by 3 bases and J by 2 bases, 3 bases remained unmatched. DNA of the CDR3: TGCAGCGTTGAGGGGACAGTCAACACTGAAGCTTTCTTT. Translating gives CSVEGTVNTEAFF. Supplemented by reference TRBV29-1 and TRBJ1-1, the full variable domain reads SAVISQKPSRDICQRGTSLTIQCQVDSQVTMMFWYRQQPGQSLTLIATANQGSEATYESGFVIDKFPISRPNLTFSTLTVSNMSPEDSSIYLCSVEGTVNTEAFFGQGTRLTVV.

The rearrangement joins TRBV6-5 to TRBJ1-2; D unresolved. Trimming took 6 bases from V and 3 from J, leaving 14 bases between them. Looked up from germline, CDR1 is MNHEY and CDR2 is SVGAGI. The CDR3 is 14 residues long. The CDR3 nucleotides are TGTGCCAGCAGATCCCCGGGAGCTCACTATGGCTACACCTTC. This sequence encodes CASRSPGAHYGYTF.

The rearrangement uses TRBV7-2 and TRBJ1-1; D ambiguous. V was clipped by 5 bases and J by 0 bases, with 10 bases between them. The CDR3 has 14 amino acids. Germline V CDR1 and CDR2: SGHTA, FQGNSA. CDR3 nucleotides: TGTGCCAGCAGCCAGGACGGGATGAACACTGAAGCTTTCTTT. Translation gives CASSQDGMNTEAFF.

CDR3 protein: CASSFFGRRGHNEQFF. DNA of the CDR3: TGTGCCAGCAGTTTTTTCGGGCGGAGAGGGCACAATGAGCAGTTCTTC. The chain employs TRBV12-3 or TRBV12-4 and TRBJ2-1; the D gene is possibly TRBD2 (5 bases). The V end lost 3 bases, the J end lost 5 bases, and 17 bases lay between the germline ends. CDR3 length: 16 amino acids.

V gene TRBV5-1 combines with J gene TRBJ1-1, with D possibly matching TRBD1 (6 bases). This CDR3 comprises 16 residues. The V and J ends lost 3 bases and 0 bases respectively, with 15 bases between them. The germline V gene has CDR1 SGHRS and CDR2 YFSETQ. The CDR3: CASSSVSGAVNTEAFF. The CDR3, as DNA: TGCGCCAGCAGCTCCGTTTCGGGGGCAGTGAACACTGAAGCTTTCTTT.

V and J are TRBV12-3 or TRBV12-4 and TRBJ1-1; 8 bases align to TRBD1. This CDR3 is 14 amino acids long. The V segment lost 5 bases and the J segment 4 bases; nucleotides outside the gene matches: 6. The CDR3 bases are TGTGCCAGCAGTGTTACAGGGGGGACCACTGAAGCTTTCTTT. It specifies CASSVTGGTTEAFF.

The CDR3 is CSVAAGHLNTEAFF. The CDR3 coding sequence is TGCAGCGTTGCGGCGGGACACCTGAACACTGAAGCTTTCTTT. The chain employs TRBV29-1 and TRBJ1-1, with a possible D match to TRBD1 (6 bases). The V end was cut by 4 bases, the J end by 0 bases, with 12 bases between. This CDR3 comprises 14 residues. The germline V gene encodes CDR1 SQVTM and CDR2 ANQGSEA.

V usage is TRBV7-2 and J usage is TRBJ2-7, with TRBD2 identical over 8 bases. The CDR3 consists of 15 residues. The junction had 12 bases not matched to a gene; V was cut back by 5 bases and J by 6 bases. Germline V gives CDR1 SGHTA, CDR2 FQGNSA. The CDR3 nucleotides are TGTGCCAGCAGCCCACCATTAGGACTAGCTGCCGAGCAGTACTTC. Amino acids: CASSPPLGLAAEQYF. Together with reference TRBV7-2 and TRBJ2-7, the CDR3 gives the full variable domain: GAGVSQSPSNKVTEKGKDVELRCDPISGHTALYWYRQSLGQGLEFLIYFQGNSAPDKSGLPSDRFSAERTGGSVSTLTIQRTQQEDSAVYLCASSPPLGLAAEQYFGPGTRLTVT.

The V gene is TRBV6-1, the J gene TRBJ2-3, with 8 positions matching TRBD2. The CDR3 has 16 residues. The trim removed 5 bases at V and 4 bases at J, leaving 11 bases unmatched. The germline gives CDR1 MNHNS, CDR2 SASEGT. The DNA of the CDR3 is TGTGCCAGCAGTCGCCCTCGGGGGGGCCAATCAGATACGCAGTATTTT. Translation: CASSRPRGGQSDTQYF.

The genes are TRBV6-5 and TRBJ2-1, with D perhaps matching TRBD2 (5 bases). The CDR3 has 16 residues. Per the germline V gene, CDR1 is MNHEY and CDR2 is SVGAGI. V lost 0 bases to trimming and J lost 2 bases, with 11 bases between them. For the CDR3, the DNA is TGTGCCAGCAGTTACTCCCGGAGCGGTCCCTACAATGAGCAGTTCTTC. It is translated as CASSYSRSGPYNEQFF.

The chain joins TRBV19 to TRBJ1-2; no reliable D call. The CDR3 is 15 residues long. The germline gives CDR1 LNHDA, CDR2 SQIVND (reference sequence). Deletions cut 4 bases from V and 1 base from J, with 13 bases between. The CDR3: CASSTPAGNNYGYTF. The CDR3 nucleotides are TGTGCCAGTAGTACTCCGGCCGGAAATAACTATGGCTACACCTTC.

To note about this clonotype: At one boundary the junction diverges from the germline segment, which might be a read error. V and J are TRBV12-3 or TRBV12-4 and TRBJ2-7; D perhaps matches TRBD1 (5 bases). The CDR3 totals 13 residues. CDR3 sequence: CASSFDSSSEQYF. The CDR3 region has the DNA TGTGCCAGCAGTTTCGACAGTTCCTCCGAGCAGTACTTC.

The rearrangement joins TRBV2 to TRBJ2-7; weak D call: TRBD2 (5 bases). V lost 7 bases, J lost 3 bases, and 13 bases lay in between. The CDR3 has 13 residues. The germline gives CDR1 SNHLY, CDR2 FYNNEI. CDR3 region: CASKNSRGYEQYF. DNA of the CDR3: TGTGCCAGCAAGAACAGCCGGGGCTACGAGCAGTACTTC. Drawing the rest from reference TRBV2 and TRBJ2-7, the complete variable domain is EPEVTQTPSHQVTQMGQEVILRCVPISNHLYFYWYRQILGQKVEFLVSFYNNEISEKSEIFDDQFSVERPDGSNFTLKIRSTKLEDSAMYFCASKNSRGYEQYFGPGTRLTVT.

The gene calls are TRBV5-1 and TRBJ1-2; 7 bases are a match to TRBD1. V trimming: 2 bases; J trimming: 2 bases; junction bases outside the gene matches: 6. The CDR3 is made up of 15 amino acids. CDR1 and CDR2 (germline): SGHRS, YFSETQ. The chain's CDR3 is CASSLLTTGNYGYTF. The DNA of the CDR3 is TGCGCCAGCAGCTTACTTACGACAGGGAACTATGGCTACACCTTC.

The rearrangement uses TRBV4-3 and TRBJ1-6, with D perhaps TRBD1 (5 bases). Germline CDR1 reads LGHNA; CDR2 reads YSLEER. Trimming pared 4 bases from V and 8 bases from J, leaving 12 bases between. The CDR3 contains 14 residues. CDR3 in amino acids: CASSPYPGDSPLHF. In DNA, the CDR3 is TGCGCCAGCAGCCCCTATCCGGGGGATTCACCCCTCCACTTT.

This chain uses TRBV7-2 with TRBJ2-3, with 11 bases matching TRBD2. Unmatched junction bases numbered 11, after V lost 5 bases and J lost 4 bases. CDR3 length: 17 residues. The germline V gene has CDR1 SGHTA and CDR2 FQGNSA. For the CDR3, the DNA is TGTGCCAGCAGCACCCGACTAGCGGGAAAGAGGTCAGATACGCAGTATTTT. It specifies CASSTRLAGKRSDTQYF.